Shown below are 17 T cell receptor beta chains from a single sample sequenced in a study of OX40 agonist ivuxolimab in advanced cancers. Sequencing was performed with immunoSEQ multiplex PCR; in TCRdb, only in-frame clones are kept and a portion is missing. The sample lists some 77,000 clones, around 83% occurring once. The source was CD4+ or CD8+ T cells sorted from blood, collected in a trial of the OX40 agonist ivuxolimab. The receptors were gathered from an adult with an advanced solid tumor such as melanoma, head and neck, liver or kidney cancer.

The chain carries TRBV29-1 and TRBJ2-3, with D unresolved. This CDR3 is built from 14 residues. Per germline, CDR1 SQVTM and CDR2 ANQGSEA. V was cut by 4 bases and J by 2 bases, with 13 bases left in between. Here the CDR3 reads CSVVGQLATDTQYF. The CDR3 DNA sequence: TGCAGCGTTGTCGGGCAGCTTGCCACAGATACGCAGTATTTT.

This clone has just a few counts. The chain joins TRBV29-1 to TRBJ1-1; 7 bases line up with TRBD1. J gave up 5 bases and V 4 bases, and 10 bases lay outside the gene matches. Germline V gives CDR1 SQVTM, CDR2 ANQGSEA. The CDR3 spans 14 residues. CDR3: CSVAVTGRTTEAFF. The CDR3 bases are TGCAGCGTTGCGGTGACAGGGAGGACGACTGAAGCTTTCTTT.

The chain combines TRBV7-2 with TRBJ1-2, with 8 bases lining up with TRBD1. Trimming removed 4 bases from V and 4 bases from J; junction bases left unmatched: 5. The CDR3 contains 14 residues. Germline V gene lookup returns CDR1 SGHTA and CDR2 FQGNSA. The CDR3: CASSSDRGSYGYTF. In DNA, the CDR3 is TGTGCCAGCAGCTCTGACAGGGGAAGCTATGGCTACACCTTC. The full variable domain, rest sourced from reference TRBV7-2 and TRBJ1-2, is GAGVSQSPSNKVTEKGKDVELRCDPISGHTALYWYRQSLGQGLEFLIYFQGNSAPDKSGLPSDRFSAERTGGSVSTLTIQRTQQEDSAVYLCASSSDRGSYGYTFGSGTRLTVV.

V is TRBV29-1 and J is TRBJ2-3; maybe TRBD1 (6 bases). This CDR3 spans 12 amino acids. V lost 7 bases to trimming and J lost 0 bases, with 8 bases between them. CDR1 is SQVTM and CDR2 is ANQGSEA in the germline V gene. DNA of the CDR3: TGCAGCGCAGGGGTCAGCACAGATACGCAGTATTTT. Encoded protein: CSAGVSTDTQYF.

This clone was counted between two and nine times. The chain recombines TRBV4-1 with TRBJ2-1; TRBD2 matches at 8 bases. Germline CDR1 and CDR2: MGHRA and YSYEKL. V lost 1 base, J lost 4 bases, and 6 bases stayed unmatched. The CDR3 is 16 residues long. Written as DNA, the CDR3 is TGCGCCAGCAGCCAAGTATCAAGCGGGGGATACAATGAGCAGTTCTTC. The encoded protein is CASSQVSSGGYNEQFF.

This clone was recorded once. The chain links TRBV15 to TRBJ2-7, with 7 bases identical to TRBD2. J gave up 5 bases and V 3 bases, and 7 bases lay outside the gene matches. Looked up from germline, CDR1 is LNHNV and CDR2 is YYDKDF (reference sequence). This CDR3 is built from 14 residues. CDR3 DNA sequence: TGTGCCACCAGCAGGGCCGGGACTATGGACGAGCAGTACTTC. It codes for CATSRAGTMDEQYF.

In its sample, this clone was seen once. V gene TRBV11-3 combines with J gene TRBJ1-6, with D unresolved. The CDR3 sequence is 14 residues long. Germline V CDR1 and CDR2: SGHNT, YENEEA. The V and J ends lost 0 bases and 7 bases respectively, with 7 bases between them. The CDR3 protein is CASSLEGTNSPLHF. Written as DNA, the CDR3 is TGTGCCAGCAGCTTAGAGGGAACGAATTCACCCCTCCACTTT.

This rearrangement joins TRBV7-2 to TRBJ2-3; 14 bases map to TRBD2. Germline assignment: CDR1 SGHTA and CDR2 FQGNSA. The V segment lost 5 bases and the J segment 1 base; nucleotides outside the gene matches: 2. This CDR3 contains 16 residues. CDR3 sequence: CASSQGLAGGTDTQYF. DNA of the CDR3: TGTGCCAGCAGCCAGGGACTAGCGGGGGGCACAGATACGCAGTATTTT.

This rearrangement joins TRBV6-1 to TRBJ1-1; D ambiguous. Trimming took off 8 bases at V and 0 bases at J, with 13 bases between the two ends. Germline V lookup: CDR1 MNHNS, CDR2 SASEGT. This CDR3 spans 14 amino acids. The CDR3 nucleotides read TGTGCCAGCCTACTACGGGAGATGAACACTGAAGCTTTCTTT. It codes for CASLLREMNTEAFF.

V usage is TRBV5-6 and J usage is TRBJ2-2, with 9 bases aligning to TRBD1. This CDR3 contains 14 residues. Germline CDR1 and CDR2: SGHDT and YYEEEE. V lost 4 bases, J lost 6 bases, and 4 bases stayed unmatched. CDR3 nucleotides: TGTGCCAGCAGCGAAAACAGGGGGCCCGGGGAGCTGTTTTTT. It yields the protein CASSENRGPGELFF.

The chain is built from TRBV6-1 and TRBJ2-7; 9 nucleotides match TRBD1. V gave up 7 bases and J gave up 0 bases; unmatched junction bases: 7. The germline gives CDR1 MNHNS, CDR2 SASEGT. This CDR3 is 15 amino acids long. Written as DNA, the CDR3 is TGTGCCAGCATGGACAGGGGTCAGAACTCCTACGAGCAGTACTTC. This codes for CASMDRGQNSYEQYF.

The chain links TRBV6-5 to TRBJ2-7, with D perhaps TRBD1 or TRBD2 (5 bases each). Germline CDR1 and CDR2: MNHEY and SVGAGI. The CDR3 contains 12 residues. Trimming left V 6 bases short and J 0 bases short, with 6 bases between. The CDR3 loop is CASRGDSYEQYF. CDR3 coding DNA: TGTGCCAGCAGGGGGGACTCCTACGAGCAGTACTTC.

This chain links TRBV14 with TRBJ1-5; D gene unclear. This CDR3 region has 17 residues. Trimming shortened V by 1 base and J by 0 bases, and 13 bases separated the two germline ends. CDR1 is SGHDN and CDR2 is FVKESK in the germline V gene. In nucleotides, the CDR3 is TGTGCCAGCAGCCAAGTAAACTTCTGCATTAGCAATCAGCCCCAGCATTTT. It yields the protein CASSQVNFCISNQPQHF.

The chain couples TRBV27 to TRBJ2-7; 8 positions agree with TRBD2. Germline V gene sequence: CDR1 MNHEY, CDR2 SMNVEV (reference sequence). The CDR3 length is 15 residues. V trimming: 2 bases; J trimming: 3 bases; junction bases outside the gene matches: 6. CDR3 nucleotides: TGTGCCAGCAGTTTAGGTCCGCGGGGGGTCTACGAGCAGTACTTC. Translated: CASSLGPRGVYEQYF.

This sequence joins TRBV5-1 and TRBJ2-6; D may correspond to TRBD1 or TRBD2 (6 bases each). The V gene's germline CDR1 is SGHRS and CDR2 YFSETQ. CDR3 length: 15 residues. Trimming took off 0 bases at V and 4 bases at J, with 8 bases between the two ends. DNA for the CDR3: TGCGCCAGCAGCTTGGCGGGGGCCGGGGCCAACGTCCTGACTTTC. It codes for CASSLAGAGANVLTF.

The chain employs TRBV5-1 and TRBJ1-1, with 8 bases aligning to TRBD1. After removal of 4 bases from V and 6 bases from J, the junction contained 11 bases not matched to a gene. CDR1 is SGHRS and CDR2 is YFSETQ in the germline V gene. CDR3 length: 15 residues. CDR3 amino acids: CASSPDKGQAAEAFF. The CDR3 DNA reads TGCGCCAGCAGCCCCGATAAGGGACAGGCGGCTGAAGCTTTCTTT. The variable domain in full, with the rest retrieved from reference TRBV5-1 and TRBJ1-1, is KAGVTQTPRYLIKTRGQQVTLSCSPISGHRSVSWYQQTPGQGLQFLFEYFSETQRNKGNFPGRFSGRQFSNSRSEMNVSTLELGDSALYLCASSPDKGQAAEAFFGQGTRLTVV.

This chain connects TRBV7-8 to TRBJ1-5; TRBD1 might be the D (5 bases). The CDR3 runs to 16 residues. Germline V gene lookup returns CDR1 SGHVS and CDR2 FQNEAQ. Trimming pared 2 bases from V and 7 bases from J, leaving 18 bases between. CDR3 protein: CASSLRGIRGEQPQHF. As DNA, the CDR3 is TGTGCCAGCAGCTTAAGAGGGATTCGGGGCGAACAGCCCCAGCATTTT.